This TCR beta chain emerged from a study of blood T cell repertoires in COVID-19. The protocol was immunoSEQ multiplex PCR, while the TCRdb copy is restricted to in-frame clones and leaves out a portion. The sample records some 350,000 clones, around 90% being singletons. Germline CDR1 reads SEHNR; CDR2 reads FQNEAQ (reference sequence). The ends lost 5 bases at V and 1 base at J; junction bases unmatched: 2. The CDR3 covers 14 residues. Of note for this clone: At the DNA level, this CDR3 is encoded by other sequences in the same sample as well.

The chain has TRBV7-9 and TRBJ1-1, with 9 positions matching TRBD1. The source is a woman in her late teens or twenties who had recovered from COVID-19. Sequenced material: peripheral blood. CDR3 residues: CASSLGQGNTEAFF. As DNA, the CDR3 is TGTGCCAGCAGCCTGGGACAGGGGAACACTGAAGCTTTCTTT.